The next 17 T cell receptor beta chains were all read from a single sample in a study of shared clonotypes between healthy human individuals. Method: immunoSEQ multiplex PCR; TCRdb's copy keeps in-frame clones and lacks some. The sample gives some 2.1 million clones, around 93% of which show up once; over 1.5% is in the top ten. CD45RO negativity and positive selection for CCR7 defined naive CD8 cells, a population that excluded terminally differentiated effector memory CD45RA+ cells. Sequencing was performed on naive CD8+ T cells from PBMCs. These receptors came from a young man in good health. Some clones in this sample may be carry-over from other donors' samples.

With regard to this clone: This sample also contains other DNA sequences that code for the same CDR3. This chain joins TRBV4-1 and TRBJ2-7; D gene ambiguous. The V end was cut by 0 bases, the J end by 1 base, with 4 bases between. Germline CDR1 reads MGHRA; CDR2 reads YSYEKL. CDR3 length equals 13 residues. The CDR3 DNA follows: TGCGCCAGCAGCCAAGACTGGTCCTACGAGCAGTACTTC. This translates into CASSQDWSYEQYF.

This chain uses TRBV30 with TRBJ2-2; 10 bases map to TRBD2. Per germline, CDR1 GTSNPN and CDR2 SVGIG (reference sequence). Losses at the gene ends were 1 base for V and 4 bases for J; bases not matched to a gene: 9. This CDR3 has 17 amino acids. In nucleotides, the CDR3 is TGTGCCTGGAGTGATTGGCTAGCGGGAGTTAGCACCGGGGAGCTGTTTTTT. This gives the protein CAWSDWLAGVSTGELFF.

The chain uses TRBV4-1 and TRBJ2-7, with TRBD2 matching 16 bases. Germline CDR1 is MGHRA and CDR2 is YSYEKL. Unmatched junction bases numbered 5, after V lost 0 bases and J lost 6 bases. CDR3 length: 17 residues. Here the CDR3 reads CASSQDGTSGRAGEQYF. CDR3 nucleotide sequence: TGCGCCAGCAGCCAAGATGGGACTAGCGGGAGGGCGGGCGAGCAGTACTTC.

The J gene is TRBJ1-1, the V gene TRBV7-2; D uncertain. Germline V gene sequence: CDR1 SGHTA, CDR2 FQGNSA. V lost 2 bases and J lost 1, with 8 bases in between. The CDR3 has 14 amino acids. The CDR3 bases are TGTGCCAGCAGCTTATTGGGGAGGAACACTGAAGCTTTCTTT. Translated, it gives CASSLLGRNTEAFF.

The chain is built from TRBV6-5 and TRBJ1-2, with a weak D call TRBD1 (5 bases). Looked up from germline, CDR1 is MNHEY and CDR2 is SVGAGI. Trimming removed 5 bases from V and 6 bases from J, with 10 bases in between. The length of the CDR3 is 12 residues. CDR3 DNA sequence: TGTGCCAGCAGTCCCAGGGTAGATGGCTACACCTTC. Amino acids: CASSPRVDGYTF.

The J gene is TRBJ2-5, the V gene TRBV4-1; D possibly corresponds to TRBD2 (5 bases). The CDR3 contains 14 residues. V lost 4 bases and J 3 bases, leaving 12 bases between the germline ends. CDR1 is MGHRA, CDR2 YSYEKL, per germline. The CDR3 loop is CASSPGLTEETQYF. CDR3 bases: TGCGCCAGCAGCCCCGGACTTACGGAAGAGACCCAGTACTTC.

V usage is TRBV27 and J usage is TRBJ2-3; D uncertain. This CDR3 has 17 residues. V lost 2 bases and J lost 4, with 19 bases in between. CDR1 is MNHEY and CDR2 is SMNVEV in the germline V gene (reference sequence). The CDR3 reads CASSLNGVAWLSDTQYF. DNA of the CDR3: TGTGCCAGCAGTTTAAATGGGGTAGCCTGGTTATCAGATACGCAGTATTTT.

This sequence joins TRBV4-2 and TRBJ2-3, with no clear D. The ends were cut back, 1 base at V and 2 bases at J, with 13 bases in the middle. The CDR3 is 16 residues long. Germline-derived CDR1 and CDR2 are LGHNA and YNFKEQ. CDR3: CASSQVFLPDTDTQYF. CDR3 coding DNA: TGTGCCAGCAGCCAAGTCTTCCTTCCTGACACAGATACGCAGTATTTT.

As regards this clone: Other DNA sequences from this sample encode an identical CDR3 as well. This chain uses TRBV7-9 with TRBJ2-7; D may be TRBD1 (6 bases). V was pared by 1 base and J by 4 bases, with 11 bases between. CDR3 length: 14 residues. The germline V gene encodes CDR1 SEHNR and CDR2 FQNEAQ (reference sequence). CDR3 DNA sequence: TGTGCCAGCAGCTTAGTACAGGGTGCGTACGAGCAGTACTTC. It translates to CASSLVQGAYEQYF.

The chain has TRBV2 and TRBJ1-1; 7 bases agree with TRBD1. The germline gives CDR1 SNHLY, CDR2 FYNNEI. The CDR3 covers 15 residues. Germline trimming cut 5 bases from V and 7 bases from J; bases unmatched to any gene: 13. This chain's CDR3 is CASSFWTGGDGEAFF. CDR3 coding DNA: TGTGCCAGCAGTTTCTGGACAGGCGGCGATGGTGAAGCTTTCTTT.

This clone was seen a single time. V and J are TRBV11-2 and TRBJ2-3; possibly TRBD1 or TRBD2 for D (5 bases each). The germline CDR1 and CDR2 sequences are SGHAT and FQNNGV. V gave up 4 bases and J gave up 8 bases, with 16 bases separating them. CDR3 length: 14 residues. The CDR3: CASSWDGYSFTQYF. The CDR3 coding sequence is TGTGCCAGCAGCTGGGACGGTTACTCCTTTACGCAGTATTTT. The full variable domain, its missing parts supplied by reference TRBV11-2 and TRBJ2-3, is EAGVAQSPRYKIIEKRQSVAFWCNPISGHATLYWYQQILGQGPKLLIQFQNNGVVDDSQLPKDRFSAERLKGVDSTLKIQPAKLEDSAVYLCASSWDGYSFTQYFGPGTRLTVL.

The chain carries TRBV14 and TRBJ2-7, with 7 bases fitting TRBD1. Per the germline V gene, CDR1 is SGHDN and CDR2 is FVKESK. V lost 4 bases and J lost 3; bases outside the gene matches: 3. The length of the CDR3 is 13 residues. CDR3 in DNA: TGTGCCAGCAGCCCGGGACAGTTCTACGAGCAGTACTTC. Translation: CASSPGQFYEQYF.

This clone was seen only once. The V gene is TRBV4-3, the J gene TRBJ2-1, with a possible D match to TRBD2 (6 bases). This CDR3 region has 14 residues. In germline, CDR1 is LGHNA, CDR2 YSLEER. V was shortened by 1 base and J by 5 bases, with 9 bases between the two germline ends. This CDR3 reads CASSQGTSNNEQFF. The DNA of the CDR3 is TGCGCCAGCAGCCAAGGAACTAGCAACAATGAGCAGTTCTTC.

As regards this clone: The same CDR3 can be traced to other DNA sequences in this sample. The chain carries TRBV28 and TRBJ2-3; D gene uncertain. The germline gives CDR1 MDHEN, CDR2 SYDVKM. CDR3 length: 11 amino acids. The V and J ends lost 7 bases and 1 base respectively, with 3 bases between them. CDR3 sequence: CASTGTDTQYF. As DNA, the CDR3 is TGTGCCAGCACAGGCACAGATACGCAGTATTTT.

This clone was counted once. The chain joins TRBV4-1 to TRBJ1-5; TRBD1 agrees at 9 bases. The CDR3 loop spans 14 amino acids. The J segment lost 6 bases and the V segment lost 4 bases, leaving 4 bases of the junction unmatched. Germline CDR1 MGHRA, CDR2 YSYEKL. The CDR3 DNA is TGCGCCAGCAGCCCCCGGGACAGGGCTCAGCCCCAGCATTTT. Encoded protein: CASSPRDRAQPQHF.

The rearrangement joins TRBV7-9 to TRBJ2-3, with 14 positions matching TRBD2. V gave up 5 bases and J gave up 10 bases; unmatched junction bases: 11. Germline values: CDR1 SEHNR, CDR2 FQNEAQ (reference sequence). This CDR3 has 16 residues. The CDR3 region is CASSPGQTSGRASQYF. CDR3 sequence (DNA): TGTGCCAGCAGCCCGGGACAGACTAGCGGGAGGGCATCGCAGTATTTT.

This clone was detected only once. J is TRBJ1-2 and V is TRBV28; perhaps TRBD1 as D (6 bases). Germline V gene sequence: CDR1 MDHEN, CDR2 SYDVKM. The CDR3 loop spans 14 amino acids. V was cut by 6 bases and J by 4 bases, with 15 bases left in between. The CDR3 sequence is CASSSGRGAYGYTF. CDR3 bases: TGTGCCAGCAGCTCGGGGAGGGGGGCCTATGGCTACACCTTC.